Shown below are 28 T cell receptor beta chains from a single sample sequenced in a study of T cell responses to AZD1222 COVID-19 vaccine. Assay used: immunoSEQ multiplex PCR; TCRdb lists only in-frame clones, some missing. This sample yields 91,000 or so clones, of which 90% to 95% are seen a single time; 2.5% to 3.5% belongs to the top ten. The sequences come from peripheral blood, collected 28 days after the second AZD1222 dose. These receptors came from an adult who received the AZD1222 COVID-19 vaccine.

The rearrangement joins TRBV28 to TRBJ1-5; D perhaps matches TRBD1 (5 bases). V was trimmed by 3 bases and J by 7 bases, leaving 13 bases between them. The length of the CDR3 is 14 residues. CDR1 and CDR2 from the germline V gene are MDHEN and SYDVKM. The CDR3 here is CASSFPGTGQPQHF. The DNA of the CDR3 is TGTGCCAGCAGTTTCCCCGGGACGGGACAGCCCCAGCATTTT.

This clone was recorded only once. The CDR3 DNA is TGTGCCACCAGCAGGGGTGATTCACCCCTCCACTTT. It translates to CATSRGDSPLHF. This chain uses TRBV24-1 with TRBJ1-6, with D perhaps TRBD1 (6 bases). Per germline, CDR1 KGHDR and CDR2 SFDVKD. The CDR3 runs 12 residues. Trimming stripped 7 bases from V and 8 bases from J, with 8 bases between.

V gene TRBV19 combines with J gene TRBJ1-2; the match to TRBD1 covers 7 bases. Germline values: CDR1 LNHDA, CDR2 SQIVND (reference sequence). V was clipped by 5 bases and J by 5 bases; unmatched bases: 11. The CDR3 runs to 15 residues. The CDR3 DNA reads as TGTGCCAGTAGTGGGATCCGGGACAGAGCGTATGGCTACACCTTC. It codes for CASSGIRDRAYGYTF.

This chain joins TRBV11-1 and TRBJ2-3; unclear D gene. Germline lookup yields CDR1 SGHAT and CDR2 FQDESV (reference sequence). V lost 3 bases and J 7 bases, leaving 5 bases between the germline ends. The CDR3 is 11 residues long. The CDR3 spells CASSFGYTQYF. The CDR3 DNA sequence: TGTGCCAGCAGCTTCGGCTATACGCAGTATTTT.

The V gene is TRBV7-9, the J gene TRBJ1-5; 7 bases are shared with TRBD1. Per the germline V gene, CDR1 is SEHNR and CDR2 is FQNEAQ (reference sequence). CDR3 length equals 15 residues. J gave up 0 bases and V 5 bases, and 4 bases lay outside the gene matches. The CDR3 DNA reads TGTGCCAGCAGCCTCGGGACAGCTAGCAATCAGCCCCAGCATTTT. Translating it yields CASSLGTASNQPQHF.

This clone was detected once. The gene calls are TRBV4-1 and TRBJ2-5; D tentatively reads TRBD1 or TRBD2 (5 bases each). The CDR3 spans 16 residues. The V and J ends lost 4 bases and 5 bases respectively, with 20 bases between them. Germline V gene sequence: CDR1 MGHRA, CDR2 YSYEKL. The CDR3: CASSLSALGVGETQYF. CDR3 coding DNA: TGCGCCAGCAGCCTGTCCGCCTTGGGGGTTGGGGAGACCCAGTACTTC.

The rearrangement links TRBV7-2 to TRBJ1-5; D unclear. CDR3 length: 13 amino acids. Deletions cut 3 bases from V and 6 bases from J, with 9 bases between. Germline V CDR1 and CDR2: SGHTA, FQGNSA. The CDR3 protein is CASSFIPGQPQHF. The CDR3 DNA reads as TGTGCCAGCAGCTTCATACCCGGTCAGCCCCAGCATTTT.

The chain uses TRBV18 and TRBJ2-3; TRBD2 might be the D (5 bases). Germline CDR1 is KGHSH and CDR2 is LQKENI. Trimming removed 6 bases from V and 4 bases from J, with 11 bases in between. This CDR3 comprises 13 residues. The CDR3 DNA sequence: TGTGCCAGCTCCCTACTAGAGTCAGATACGCAGTATTTT. Its protein is CASSLLESDTQYF.

The count of this clone is one. The genes are TRBV5-4 and TRBJ1-2; TRBD1 aligns across 7 bases. Trimming at V came to 1 base and at J to 4 bases, leaving 7 bases not matched to a gene. CDR3 length equals 15 residues. Germline V gives CDR1 SGHNT, CDR2 YYREEE (reference sequence). The CDR3 loop reads CASSLPPGGVYGYTF. CDR3 nucleotides: TGTGCCAGCAGCTTGCCCCCAGGGGGGGTCTATGGCTACACCTTC. The whole variable domain, filled in from reference TRBV5-4 and TRBJ1-2, reads ETGVTQSPTHLIKTRGQQVTLRCSSQSGHNTVSWYQQALGQGPQFIFQYYREEENGRGNFPPRFSGLQFPNYSSELNVNALELDDSALYLCASSLPPGGVYGYTFGSGTRLTVV.

This clone was observed a few times. The chain has TRBV5-1 and TRBJ2-2, with 7 bases identical to TRBD2. The CDR3 consists of 16 residues. Germline trimming cut 0 bases from V and 2 bases from J; bases unmatched to any gene: 4. From germline, CDR1 is SGHRS and CDR2 YFSETQ. Here the CDR3 DNA reads TGCGCCAGCAGCTTGGAAGGACTAGTAAACACCGGGGAGCTGTTTTTT. It yields the protein CASSLEGLVNTGELFF. The whole variable domain, filled in from reference TRBV5-1 and TRBJ2-2, reads KAGVTQTPRYLIKTRGQQVTLSCSPISGHRSVSWYQQTPGQGLQFLFEYFSETQRNKGNFPGRFSGRQFSNSRSEMNVSTLELGDSALYLCASSLEGLVNTGELFFGEGSRLTVL.

This clone was detected once. The V call is TRBV6-1, the J call TRBJ1-5, with TRBD1 matching 7 bases. This CDR3 contains 14 residues. CDR1 and CDR2 (germline): MNHNS, SASEGT. V gave up 1 base and J gave up 6 bases; unmatched junction bases: 3. The CDR3 DNA is TGTGCCAGCAGTGAAGTGGGGACAGCTCAGCCCCAGCATTTT. The encoded protein is CASSEVGTAQPQHF.

This rearrangement joins TRBV5-1 to TRBJ1-2, with TRBD1 identical over 10 bases. CDR3 length: 14 residues. The trim removed 4 bases at V and 7 bases at J, leaving 7 bases unmatched. Per the germline V gene, CDR1 is SGHRS and CDR2 is YFSETQ. This chain's CDR3 is CASSPDRGRGGYTF. The CDR3 coding sequence is TGCGCCAGCAGCCCGGACAGGGGGAGAGGTGGCTACACCTTC.

The V call is TRBV7-2, the J call TRBJ1-3; TRBD1 is a possible D gene (5 bases). The CDR3 sequence is 17 residues long. Germline V gives CDR1 SGHTA, CDR2 FQGNSA. V was pared by 1 base and J by 2 bases, with 15 bases between. The CDR3 DNA is TGTGCCAGCAGCTTAGACCCCCAGGGATCCCCTGGAAACACCATATATTTT. Protein sequence: CASSLDPQGSPGNTIYF. The complete variable domain, with remaining parts taken from reference TRBV7-2 and TRBJ1-3, reads GAGVSQSPSNKVTEKGKDVELRCDPISGHTALYWYRQSLGQGLEFLIYFQGNSAPDKSGLPSDRFSAERTGGSVSTLTIQRTQQEDSAVYLCASSLDPQGSPGNTIYFGEGSWLTVV.

V gene TRBV21-1 combines with J gene TRBJ2-7. TRBV21-1 represents a pseudogene. The CDR3 has 12 residues. In nucleotides, the CDR3 is TGTGCCAGCAGCAAATCCCCCTACGAGCAGTACTTC. As protein: CASSKSPYEQYF.

The chain uses TRBV19 and TRBJ1-5; D is unresolved. CDR1 and CDR2 (germline): LNHDA, SQIVND (reference sequence). The V and J ends lost 7 bases and 1 base respectively, with 11 bases between them. The length of the CDR3 is 14 residues. The CDR3 is CASNAATSNQPQHF. The CDR3 coding sequence is TGTGCCAGTAACGCGGCCACAAGCAATCAGCCCCAGCATTTT.

The chain has TRBV3-1 (or the pseudogene TRBV3-2) and TRBJ1-1, with 8 bases that match TRBD1. CDR1 LGHDT and CDR2 YNNKEL come from the germline V gene (reference sequence). J was trimmed by 5 bases and V by 3 bases; bases with no gene match: 17. The CDR3 totals 18 residues. Here the CDR3 reads CASSHELWATGESTEAFF. DNA for the CDR3: TGTGCCAGCAGCCATGAGCTGTGGGCGACAGGGGAATCGACTGAAGCTTTCTTT.

The chain couples TRBV11-3 to TRBJ2-7; D may be TRBD2 (6 bases). The germline gives CDR1 SGHNT, CDR2 YENEEA. V was clipped by 5 bases and J by 7 bases, with 18 bases between them. The CDR3 is 14 residues long. The CDR3 protein is CASSQRPDGGEQYF. The DNA for the CDR3 is TGTGCCAGCAGCCAGAGACCGGACGGAGGGGAGCAGTACTTC.

The chain combines TRBV7-9 with TRBJ1-5; 8 bases align to TRBD1. The CDR3 runs to 16 residues. Germline V gene lookup returns CDR1 SEHNR and CDR2 FQNEAQ (reference sequence). J gave up 2 bases and V 0 bases, and 3 bases lay outside the gene matches. The CDR3 DNA sequence: TGTGCCAGCAGCTTAGCGGACAGGGACGGCAATCAGCCCCAGCATTTT. This encodes CASSLADRDGNQPQHF.

The chain uses TRBV6-5 and TRBJ1-1; weak D call: TRBD1 (6 bases). The CDR3 totals 14 residues. The germline gives CDR1 MNHEY, CDR2 SVGAGI. The ends were cut back, 7 bases at V and 4 bases at J, with 16 bases in the middle. DNA for the CDR3: TGTGCCAGCACCCAGACAGGTGGAGGCACTGAAGCTTTCTTT. Translation gives CASTQTGGGTEAFF.

The rearrangement links TRBV4-1 to TRBJ1-5; D may be TRBD1 (5 bases). Germline lookup yields CDR1 MGHRA and CDR2 YSYEKL. The ends were cut back, 0 bases at V and 6 bases at J, with 15 bases in the middle. The CDR3 length is 16 residues. CDR3 sequence (DNA): TGCGCCAGCAGCCAAGATCCAACAGGCCGGCGTCAGCCCCAGCATTTT. This gives the protein CASSQDPTGRRQPQHF.

This rearrangement joins TRBV28 to TRBJ2-7, with TRBD1 matching over 7 bases. Trimming removed 5 bases from V and 0 bases from J; junction bases left unmatched: 13. The germline V gene encodes CDR1 MDHEN and CDR2 SYDVKM. The CDR3 consists of 17 residues. The CDR3 DNA reads as TGTGCCAGCAGTGAGCCCCATCCGGGACAGAACTCCTACGAGCAGTACTTC. Protein: CASSEPHPGQNSYEQYF.

This clone was recorded only once. This chain links TRBV5-7 with TRBJ2-1, with D possibly matching TRBD2 (5 bases). TRBV5-7 qualifies as an ORF whose function is uncertain. The ends were cut back, 5 bases at V and 8 bases at J, with 8 bases in the middle. There are 11 residues in the CDR3. CDR3 sequence: CASRPRDEQFF. The CDR3 coding sequence is TGTGCCAGCAGGCCGAGGGATGAGCAGTTCTTC.

V usage is TRBV6-6 and J usage is TRBJ2-2, with TRBD1 matching 9 bases. V dropped 4 bases and J dropped 0; count of bases not matched to a gene: 3. Germline V CDR1 and CDR2: MNHNY, SVGAGI (reference sequence). This CDR3 region has 16 residues. CDR3 in amino acids: CASSFTGGSNTGELFF. Here the CDR3 DNA reads TGTGCCAGCAGTTTTACAGGGGGCTCGAACACCGGGGAGCTGTTTTTT.

The chain combines TRBV2 with TRBJ2-7; D could derive from TRBD1 or TRBD2 (5 bases each). Trimming cost V 2 bases and J 3 bases, with 11 bases left between them. Looked up from germline, CDR1 is SNHLY and CDR2 is FYNNEI. CDR3 length: 14 amino acids. The CDR3 loop reads CASSEQGEGYEQYF. The CDR3 region has the DNA TGTGCCAGCAGTGAACAGGGAGAGGGCTACGAGCAGTACTTC.

The V gene is TRBV6-5, the J gene TRBJ1-5; D may be TRBD1 (5 bases). CDR3 length: 14 amino acids. The germline gives CDR1 MNHEY, CDR2 SVGAGI. V was shortened by 6 bases and J by 6 bases, with 15 bases between the two germline ends. The CDR3 DNA reads TGTGCCAGCAGCCCCCAGGGAGGGAGTCAGCCCCAGCATTTT. It encodes CASSPQGGSQPQHF.

This rearrangement joins TRBV6-5 to TRBJ1-2; D uncertain. The germline V gene encodes CDR1 MNHEY and CDR2 SVGAGI. The CDR3 covers 14 residues. The V and J ends lost 4 bases and 5 bases respectively, with 14 bases between them. The CDR3 nucleotides read TGTGCCAGCAGTTCACCCAGTCGGACGTATGGCTACACCTTC. It is translated as CASSSPSRTYGYTF.

The rearrangement uses TRBV7-9 and TRBJ1-1, with unresolved D. With 5 bases removed from V and 6 bases from J, the gap between germline ends came to 13 bases. The CDR3 is 13 residues long. Germline values: CDR1 SEHNR, CDR2 FQNEAQ (reference sequence). The CDR3 DNA is TGTGCCAGCAGCCGTTCTGGGAGGGCTGAAGCTTTCTTT. This translates into CASSRSGRAEAFF.

V is TRBV30 and J is TRBJ1-6, with TRBD1 matching 9 bases. Germline CDR1 GTSNPN, CDR2 SVGIG (reference sequence). Unmatched junction bases numbered 9, after V lost 5 bases and J lost 7 bases. This CDR3 comprises 15 residues. The CDR3 sequence: CAWEEKGTGNSPLHF. The CDR3 DNA reads as TGTGCCTGGGAAGAGAAAGGGACAGGGAATTCACCCCTCCACTTT. The whole variable domain, remainder taken from reference TRBV30 and TRBJ1-6, is SQTIHQWPATLVQPVGSPLSLECTVEGTSNPNLYWYRQAAGRGLQLLFYSVGIGQISSEVPQNLSASRPQDRQFILSSKKLLLSDSGFYLCAWEEKGTGNSPLHFGNGTRLTVT.